Presented here are 2 T cell receptor beta chains from one specimen sequenced in a study of blood T cell repertoires in COVID-19. The data were produced by immunoSEQ multiplex PCR, yet TCRdb's version contains in-frame clones alone and is incomplete. The sample lists 400,000 or so clones, about 89% occurring once. Sequenced input: PBMCs or T cells enriched from blood (not recorded which). The receptors were gathered from a man between 35 and 55 years old in a cohort exposed to, infected with or recovered from COVID-19 (not recorded which).

This clone was seen a single time. The chain combines TRBV28 with TRBJ1-1, with D perhaps TRBD1 (5 bases). CDR1 and CDR2 (germline): MDHEN, SYDVKM. The CDR3 covers 13 residues. V was cut by 5 bases and J by 10 bases, with 17 bases left in between. CDR3 residues: CASSLFKKGRAFF. The CDR3 DNA follows: TGTGCCAGCAGTCTTTTTAAGAAGGGGCGAGCTTTCTTT.

J is TRBJ1-2 and V is TRBV19; 8 nucleotides line up with TRBD1. V lost 7 bases to trimming and J lost 5 bases; unmatched junction nucleotides: 12. The length of the CDR3 is 15 residues. From germline, CDR1 is LNHDA and CDR2 SQIVND (reference sequence). The CDR3 nucleotides read TGTGCCAGTACCGTCGCCAGGGGGCCGACTTATGGCTACACCTTC. Protein product: CASTVARGPTYGYTF.